The 24 T cell receptor beta chains given below trace back to one sample, sequenced in a study of OX40 agonist ivuxolimab in advanced cancers. Clones were sequenced by immunoSEQ multiplex PCR, and TCRdb holds only the in-frame ones, with some missing. The sample holds about 72,000 clones; 80% to 90% are singletons and the top ten take 0.85% to 1%. Sequenced here: CD4+ or CD8+ T cells sorted from blood, sampled in a trial of the OX40 agonist ivuxolimab. The source of these receptors is an adult with an advanced solid tumor such as melanoma, head and neck, liver or kidney cancer.

The chain combines TRBV10-1 with TRBJ2-3; D unclear. Trimming took 0 bases from V and 6 from J, leaving 13 bases between them. CDR3 length: 15 amino acids. The germline V gene encodes CDR1 WNHNN and CDR2 SYGVQD (reference sequence). Written as DNA, the CDR3 is TGCGCCAGCAGTGAGTCAGTAGCAAACTCGGATACGCAGTATTTT. This gives the protein CASSESVANSDTQYF.

The chain carries TRBV25-1 and TRBJ1-5; possibly TRBD1 for D (5 bases). Germline V gene lookup returns CDR1 MGHDK and CDR2 SYGVNS. The CDR3 spans 15 residues. V lost 4 bases to trimming and J lost 2 bases, with 12 bases between them. In nucleotides, the CDR3 is TGTGCCAGCAGTGCTGCAGGGACGGGCAATCAGCCCCAGCATTTT. Residues: CASSAAGTGNQPQHF.

This clone is judged medium-sized. J is TRBJ2-2 and V is TRBV29-1; D might be TRBD1 (6 bases). CDR1 and CDR2 (germline): SQVTM, ANQGSEA. The V gene lost 7 bases and the J gene lost 2 bases, with 17 bases spanning the gap. This CDR3 has 15 residues. CDR3 sequence (DNA): TGCAGCGGATCACAGGGACCCCTCAACACCGGGGAGCTGTTTTTT. It is translated as CSGSQGPLNTGELFF.

This clone was observed once. V gene TRBV7-8 combines with J gene TRBJ2-3, with TRBD2 identical over 7 bases. J lost 11 bases, V lost 1 base, and 6 bases had no gene match. The CDR3 totals 13 residues. CDR1 SGHVS and CDR2 FQNEAQ come from the germline V gene. The CDR3 DNA reads as TGTGCCAGCAGCTTAGAACCGACTAGCCGGCAGTATTTT. Protein sequence: CASSLEPTSRQYF.

V and J are TRBV5-4 and TRBJ2-1; maybe TRBD1 (6 bases). The germline V gene encodes CDR1 SGHNT and CDR2 YYREEE (reference sequence). The CDR3 covers 16 residues. The germline V and J ends were trimmed by 3 bases and 2 bases, with 15 bases remaining between them. The CDR3 nucleotides are TGTGCCAGCAGCTCTCAAAAACAGGGAACCTACAATGAGCAGTTCTTC. Its translation is CASSSQKQGTYNEQFF.

This chain links TRBV7-9 with TRBJ2-7; D is tentatively TRBD1 or TRBD2 (5 bases each). The V end lost 4 bases, the J end lost 2 bases, and 18 bases lay between the germline ends. The CDR3 covers 16 residues. Germline CDR1 and CDR2: SEHNR and FQNEAQ (reference sequence). The CDR3 bases are TGTGCCAGCAGCTCGGGGCAGGAGGCCGGGGCCTACGAGCAGTACTTC. Protein sequence: CASSSGQEAGAYEQYF.

As for this clone: Different DNA sequences within this sample yield the same CDR3. The CDR3 DNA sequence: TGCGCCAGCAGCTTGGCCGGGACAGATACGCAGTATTTT. Protein product: CASSLAGTDTQYF. The V call is TRBV5-1, the J call TRBJ2-3; D is unresolved. This CDR3 has 13 amino acids. V gave up 0 bases and J gave up 3 bases, with 5 bases separating them. Germline-derived CDR1 and CDR2 are SGHRS and YFSETQ.

V is TRBV27 and J is TRBJ2-7; 12 positions agree with TRBD2. In germline, CDR1 is MNHEY, CDR2 SMNVEV (reference sequence). Trimming took 4 bases from V and 9 from J; bases not matched to a gene: 7. The CDR3 runs to 14 residues. The CDR3 is CASSSPSGREGQYF. In DNA, the CDR3 is TGTGCCAGCAGTTCCCCTAGCGGGAGGGAAGGGCAGTACTTC.

The chain links TRBV7-2 to TRBJ1-2; D unresolved. Germline V gene lookup returns CDR1 SGHTA and CDR2 FQGNSA. There are 14 residues in the CDR3. V lost 4 bases, J lost 8 bases, and 17 bases lay in between. CDR3 protein: CASSSRSGPRGYTF. The CDR3 nucleotides read TGTGCCAGCAGCTCCCGTTCCGGCCCTCGGGGCTACACCTTC.

The table lists this clone with a count of one. Distinct nucleotide sequences in the sample also encode this CDR3. This sequence joins TRBV6-1 and TRBJ1-2, with 7 bases that match TRBD1. CDR1 and CDR2 from the germline V gene are MNHNS and SASEGT. The CDR3 is made up of 13 amino acids. The J segment lost 8 bases and the V segment lost 3 bases, leaving 6 bases of the junction unmatched. CDR3: CASSDGTALGYTF. The CDR3 DNA reads TGTGCCAGCAGTGATGGGACAGCACTAGGCTACACCTTC.

The chain uses TRBV5-1 and TRBJ2-5; TRBD2 agrees at 14 bases. Germline V CDR1 and CDR2: SGHRS, YFSETQ. V trimming: 4 bases; J trimming: 4 bases; junction bases outside the gene matches: 6. The CDR3 length is 16 residues. The CDR3 DNA sequence: TGCGCCAGCAGCCCTGGACTAGCGGGAGGTCCAGAGACCCAGTACTTC. It specifies CASSPGLAGGPETQYF.

V and J are TRBV27 and TRBJ1-4, with 8 bases lining up with TRBD1. The length of the CDR3 is 17 residues. V dropped 5 bases and J dropped 0; count of bases not matched to a gene: 8. Germline V gives CDR1 MNHEY, CDR2 SMNVEV (reference sequence). For the CDR3, the DNA is TGTGCCAGCAGTCCGCGACAGGGGCCCACAACTAATGAAAAACTGTTTTTT. It codes for CASSPRQGPTTNEKLFF. Together with reference TRBV27 and TRBJ1-4, the CDR3 gives the full variable domain: EAQVTQNPRYLITVTGKKLTVTCSQNMNHEYMSWYRQDPGLGLRQIYYSMNVEVTDKGDVPEGYKVSRKEKRNFPLILESPSPNQTSLYFCASSPRQGPTTNEKLFFGSGTQLSVL.

The chain links TRBV18 to TRBJ2-2, with D maybe TRBD1 (5 bases). This CDR3 region has 15 residues. The V end lost 6 bases, the J end lost 6 bases, and 17 bases lay between the germline ends. Germline values: CDR1 KGHSH, CDR2 LQKENI. CDR3 amino acids: CASSPGNRKAGELFF. CDR3 nucleotide sequence: TGTGCCAGCTCCCCAGGGAATCGGAAAGCCGGGGAGCTGTTTTTT.

The chain is built from TRBV11-2 and TRBJ2-7, with TRBD2 identical over 7 bases. The CDR3 runs 16 residues. Germline V gene data show CDR1 as SGHAT and CDR2 as FQNNGV. Germline trimming cut 5 bases from V and 6 bases from J; bases unmatched to any gene: 16. CDR3 in DNA: TGTGCCAGCAGCGCTTACGGCGGGGGAGGGCGGGGCGAGCAGTACTTC. Translating it yields CASSAYGGGGRGEQYF. Full variable domain (missing parts from reference TRBV11-2 and TRBJ2-7): EAGVAQSPRYKIIEKRQSVAFWCNPISGHATLYWYQQILGQGPKLLIQFQNNGVVDDSQLPKDRFSAERLKGVDSTLKIQPAKLEDSAVYLCASSAYGGGGRGEQYFGPGTRLTVT.

The chain recombines TRBV5-4 with TRBJ1-1; D unclear. The V and J ends lost 2 bases and 7 bases respectively, with 15 bases between them. CDR3 length equals 14 residues. CDR1 is SGHNT and CDR2 is YYREEE in the germline V gene (reference sequence). For the CDR3, the DNA is TGTGCCAGCAGCTTAGGATCGGGGAAAGTTGAAGCTTTCTTT. It specifies CASSLGSGKVEAFF.

The chain employs TRBV6-1 and TRBJ2-3, with TRBD1 matching 8 bases. CDR1 MNHNS and CDR2 SASEGT come from the germline V gene. The CDR3 runs to 15 residues. The junction had 10 bases not matched to a gene; V was cut back by 7 bases and J by 4 bases. DNA for the CDR3: TGTGCCAGCAACCGACAGGGGATGAGTTCAGATACGCAGTATTTT. Amino acids: CASNRQGMSSDTQYF.

This clone appeared a single time. The chain recombines TRBV7-6 with TRBJ2-2; D might be TRBD1 (5 bases). Germline-derived CDR1 and CDR2 are SGHVS and FNYEAQ. The CDR3 contains 14 residues. The germline V and J ends were trimmed by 4 bases and 2 bases, with 8 bases remaining between them. CDR3 sequence: CASSSGQNTGELFF. CDR3 coding DNA: TGTGCCAGCAGCTCTGGACAAAACACCGGGGAGCTGTTTTTT. Drawing the rest from reference TRBV7-6 and TRBJ2-2, the complete variable domain is GAGVSQSPRYKVTKRGQDVALRCDPISGHVSLYWYRQALGQGPEFLTYFNYEAQQDKSGLPNDRFSAERPEGSISTLTIQRTEQRDSAMYRCASSSGQNTGELFFGEGSRLTVL.

This clone occurred once. The genes are TRBV5-1 and TRBJ2-7; D is perhaps TRBD1 (7 bases). The CDR3 extends over 15 amino acids. The V gene lost 3 bases and the J gene lost 0 bases, with 13 bases spanning the gap. CDR1 is SGHRS and CDR2 is YFSETQ in the germline V gene. The CDR3: CASSYAGGSSYEQYF. CDR3 DNA sequence: TGCGCCAGCAGCTACGCAGGGGGGAGCTCCTACGAGCAGTACTTC.

This chain uses TRBV7-3 with TRBJ1-1; D is unclear. V was pared by 5 bases and J by 6 bases, with 16 bases between. Germline CDR1 SGHTA, CDR2 FQGTGA. CDR3 size: 14 residues. The CDR3 nucleotides read TGTGCCAGCAGCCCAACCGGGAGGGTTCCTGAAGCTTTCTTT. It specifies CASSPTGRVPEAFF.

The V call is TRBV7-3, the J call TRBJ2-7, with TRBD2 as a possible D gene (6 bases). Per germline, CDR1 SGHTA and CDR2 FQGTGA. The V and J ends lost 8 bases and 6 bases respectively, with 17 bases between them. This CDR3 is 13 amino acids long. DNA for the CDR3: TGTGCCAGCGCGGCCGGGACTTATGGCGAGCAGTACTTC. It codes for CASAAGTYGEQYF.

This sequence joins TRBV7-8 and TRBJ2-7, with 8 bases identical to TRBD1. There are 14 residues in the CDR3. Germline trimming cut 5 bases from V and 0 bases from J; bases unmatched to any gene: 3. Per the germline V gene, CDR1 is SGHVS and CDR2 is FQNEAQ. The DNA of the CDR3 is TGTGCCAGCAGCCCGGACAGGGTCTCCTACGAGCAGTACTTC. It translates to CASSPDRVSYEQYF.

This chain joins TRBV2 and TRBJ1-6, with D hard to call. Trimming took off 1 base at V and 0 bases at J, with 4 bases between the two ends. The CDR3 loop spans 15 amino acids. CDR1 is SNHLY, CDR2 FYNNEI, per germline. The CDR3 bases are TGTGCCAGCAGTGAAGGAGGCTCCTATAATTCACCCCTCCACTTT. Residues: CASSEGGSYNSPLHF.

The V and J genes are TRBV7-2 and TRBJ1-2; 7 positions match TRBD1. The germline gives CDR1 SGHTA, CDR2 FQGNSA. The ends lost 1 base at V and 8 bases at J; junction bases unmatched: 7. This CDR3 has 14 amino acids. CDR3 protein: CASSLGQGVYGYTF. DNA for the CDR3: TGTGCCAGCAGCTTAGGACAGGGCGTTTACGGCTACACCTTC.

The chain has TRBV27 and TRBJ1-6, with D perhaps TRBD1 (5 bases). This CDR3 spans 16 amino acids. CDR1 is MNHEY, CDR2 SMNVEV, per germline (reference sequence). Trimming left V 10 bases short and J 5 bases short, with 21 bases between. The CDR3 DNA is TGTGCCACCGGTCCGGGGGAGGGACTGAATAATTCACCCCTCCACTTT. Encoded protein: CATGPGEGLNNSPLHF.